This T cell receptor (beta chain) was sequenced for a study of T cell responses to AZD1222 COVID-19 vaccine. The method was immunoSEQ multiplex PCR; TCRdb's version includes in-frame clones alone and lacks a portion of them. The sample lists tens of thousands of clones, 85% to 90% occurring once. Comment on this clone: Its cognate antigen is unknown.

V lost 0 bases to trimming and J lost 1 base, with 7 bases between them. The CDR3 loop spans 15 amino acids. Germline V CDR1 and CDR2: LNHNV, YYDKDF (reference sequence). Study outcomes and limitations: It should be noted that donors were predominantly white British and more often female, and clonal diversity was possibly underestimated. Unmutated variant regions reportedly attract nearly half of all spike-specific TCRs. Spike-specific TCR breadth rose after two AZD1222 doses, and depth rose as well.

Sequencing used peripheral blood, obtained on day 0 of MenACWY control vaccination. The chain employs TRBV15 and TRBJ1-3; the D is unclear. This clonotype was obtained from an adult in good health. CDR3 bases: TGTGCCACCAGCAGAGATCGGGGATCTGGAAACACCATATATTTT. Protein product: CATSRDRGSGNTIYF.